The T cell receptor (beta chain) under discussion was sequenced for a study of shared clonotypes between healthy human individuals. V lost 2 bases and J lost 2, with 10 bases in between. Per germline, CDR1 GTSNPN and CDR2 SVGIG (reference sequence). The CDR3 is made up of 14 amino acids. Comments on this clone: Its specificity is not known.

The naive CD8 subset, CD45RO-negative cells positively selected for CCR7, excluded terminally differentiated effector memory CD45RA+ cells. Donors comprised healthy HIV-negative adults lacking recent acute infections or vaccinations. Findings and limits, study-wide: All-four-donor shared clonotypes had higher generation probabilities than non-shared clonotypes did.

Measured with immunoSEQ multiplex PCR; TCRdb has only the in-frame clones, and not every one. The sample includes about 2,200,000 clones, about 92% of them seen just once. The chain recombines TRBV30 with TRBJ2-1, with a possible D match to TRBD2 (6 bases). The sequence came from a man aged 18 to 30 in good health. Some clones in this sample may be carry-over from other donors' samples. The sequenced material came from naive CD8+ T cells from PBMCs. The CDR3 is CAWSFRETYNEQFF. In DNA, the CDR3 is TGTGCCTGGAGTTTTCGGGAGACCTACAATGAGCAGTTCTTC.